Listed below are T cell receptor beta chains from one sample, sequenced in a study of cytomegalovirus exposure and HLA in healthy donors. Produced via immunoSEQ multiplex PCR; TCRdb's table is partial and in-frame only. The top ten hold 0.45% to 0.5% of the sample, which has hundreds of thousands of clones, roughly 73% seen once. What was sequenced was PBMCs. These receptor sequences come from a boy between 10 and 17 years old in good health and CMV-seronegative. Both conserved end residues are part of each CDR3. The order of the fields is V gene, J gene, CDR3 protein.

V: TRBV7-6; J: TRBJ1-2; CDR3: CASSLNGGGFYGYTF
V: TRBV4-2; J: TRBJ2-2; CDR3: CASRPPRNTGELFF
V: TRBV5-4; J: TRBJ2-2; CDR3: CASSSSGGGNTGELFF
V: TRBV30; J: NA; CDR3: CAYRGGDEQYF
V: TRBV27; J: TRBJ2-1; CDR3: CASNHLEQGGSYNEQFF
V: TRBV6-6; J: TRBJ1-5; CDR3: CASKGASGPQHF
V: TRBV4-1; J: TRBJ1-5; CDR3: CASSHRQGSNQPQHF
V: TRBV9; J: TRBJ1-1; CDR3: CASSEGRRGEAFF
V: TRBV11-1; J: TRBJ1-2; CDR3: CASSRTNARQGGAYGYTF
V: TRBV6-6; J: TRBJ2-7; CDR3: CASTWNSESYEQYF
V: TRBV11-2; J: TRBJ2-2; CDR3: CASSLDRSGLYTGELFF
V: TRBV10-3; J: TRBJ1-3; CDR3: CAILLSAGTAENTIYF
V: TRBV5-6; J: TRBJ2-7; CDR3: CASSRGRPYYEQYF
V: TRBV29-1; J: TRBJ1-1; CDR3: CSVRGTGQMNTEAFF
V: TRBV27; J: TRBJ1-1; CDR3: CASSLGQNTEAFF
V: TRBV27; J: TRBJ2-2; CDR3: CASRLAGSTGELFF
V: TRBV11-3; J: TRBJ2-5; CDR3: CASSDGGGLGTQYF
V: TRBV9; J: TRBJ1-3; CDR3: CASSRRTGYRNTIYF
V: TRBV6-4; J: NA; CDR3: CASRRDRGYEQYF
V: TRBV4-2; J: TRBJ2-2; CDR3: CASSQVRDKYTGELFF
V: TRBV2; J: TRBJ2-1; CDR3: CASSTDRSRNHEQFF
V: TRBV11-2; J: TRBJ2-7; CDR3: CASSLMKRIYEQYF
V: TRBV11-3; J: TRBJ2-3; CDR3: CASSFGLVTDTQYF
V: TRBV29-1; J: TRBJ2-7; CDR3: CSGGLAGGGEQYF